This T cell receptor (beta chain) was identified in a study of T cells after yellow fever vaccination (dated by TCRdb to about 2019). With respect to the entire study: The SMART-Seq v4 Ultra Low Input RNA kit was used to prepare libraries from fractions with low cell numbers. To track T-cell clones before and after primary and booster YFV17D yellow fever vaccination, bulk TCR alpha and beta repertoires were sequenced longitudinally. Two healthy male donors, one aged 18 to 30 and one aged 30 to 40 years, made up the cohort. Blood was drawn at multiple timepoints before and after primary and secondary immunization, with bulk PBMC replicates and cell subsets isolated.

The CDR1 and CDR2 encoded by the germline V gene are SGHTA and FQGTGA. V gives up 1 base and J gives up 2 bases, and the segment between their germline ends measures 12 bases. The CDR3 sequence holds 15 residues, the cysteine and valine included. Only the CDR3 part of the read is kept: 45 bases, read in frame from the first base. In light of the paper, this sample's treatment or condition label describes: live attenuated yellow fever vaccine strain. At every blood-draw timepoint, two biological replicates of bulk PBMCs were collected. PBMCs were isolated from peripheral blood using a standard Ficoll-Paque protocol. TriZol was used to extract RNA from bulk PBMCs, from CD4 and CD8 fractions, and from dextramer-positive and dextramer-negative fractions. Synthesis of TCR cDNA relied on 5'RACE template switching, a step that introduced a universal primer site along with unique molecular identifiers. cDNA synthesis was primed from both the TCR alpha and TCR beta constant segments. Libraries were amplified in two PCR steps, with sample barcodes and sequencing adapters added in the second step. Sequencing of libraries was done on Illumina HiSeq 2500 (2x100 bp) or NovaSeq (2x150 bp). Per the authors' processing: Reads were demultiplexed and collapsed into UMI consensus sequences with MIGEC, and V(D)J alignment was performed with MiXCR. Vaccine-responding clonotypes were identified with edgeR using replicate PBMC samples, with FDR below 0.01 and a log2 fold change above 5 up to day 15 being required. Each bulk clonotype was labeled CD4 or CD8 based on which sequenced repertoire, CD4 or CD8, contained the clonotype at higher abundance. TCRdb reprocessing: public reads trimmed at Q25 with fastp, clones called with MiXCR, in-frame beta chains kept. When rows share a CDR3 protein, they turn into one entry using the most common DNA and genes. Clone size and V and J calls follow TCRdb, not the original study. This sample holds a few hundred thousand distinct CDR3 sequences; 6.8% were observed only once. Over 15% of the sample is taken by the ten largest.

About this clonotype itself: This clone's antigen is unknown. No quality values exist for individual bases; no much larger clone is one base distant.

Findings and caveats that apply to the study as a whole: Computational filtering was needed because FACS-sorted repertoires could contain abundant contaminating clonotypes from the bulk population. Most clones expanded after primary vaccination (96% of CD4 and about 85% of CD8) were re-detected after the booster, suggesting that broad memory maintenance occurred. A small fraction of clonotypes appeared in both the CD4 and CD8 compartments, likely as a result of convergent recombination. The secondary T-cell response was weaker than the primary response but faster, peaking on day 5 instead of day 15. Because only a couple of donors were included in the study, the extent to which the findings can be generalized is limited.

The receptor comes from a man aged 18-30 years who received the YFV17D yellow fever vaccine. The chain is made from TRBV7-3 and TRBJ2-7; the D gene identity is not certain. The starting material was PBMCs, obtained more than 35 days after the first yellow fever vaccination. The base sequence is TGTGCCAGCAGCTTAATGCCTGCGAACCCCTACGAGCAGTACGTC. The resulting protein is CASSLMPANPYEQYV.